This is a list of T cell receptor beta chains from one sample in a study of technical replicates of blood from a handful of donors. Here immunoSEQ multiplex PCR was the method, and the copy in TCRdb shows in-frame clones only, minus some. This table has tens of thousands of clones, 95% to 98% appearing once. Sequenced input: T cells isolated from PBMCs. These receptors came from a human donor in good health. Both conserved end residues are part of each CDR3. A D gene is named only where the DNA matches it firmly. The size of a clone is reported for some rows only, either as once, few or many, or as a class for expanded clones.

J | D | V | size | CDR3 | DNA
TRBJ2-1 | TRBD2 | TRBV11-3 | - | CASSASGSSYNEQFF | TGTGCCAGCAGCGCTAGCGGGAGCTCCTACAATGAGCAGTTCTTC
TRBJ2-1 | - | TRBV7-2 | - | CASILVGRGSYNEQFF | TGTGCCAGCATCCTAGTGGGGCGGGGCTCCTACAATGAGCAGTTCTTC
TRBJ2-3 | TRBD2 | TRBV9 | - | CASSVEGLAGIDTQYF | TGTGCCAGCAGCGTAGAAGGGCTAGCGGGTATTGATACGCAGTATTTT
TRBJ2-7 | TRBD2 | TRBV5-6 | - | CASSPSQLAVAYEQYF | TGTGCCAGCAGCCCGAGCCAACTAGCGGTCGCTTACGAGCAGTACTTC
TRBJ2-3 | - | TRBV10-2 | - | CASSPINYTDTQYF | TGCGCCAGCAGTCCCATAAACTACACAGATACGCAGTATTTT
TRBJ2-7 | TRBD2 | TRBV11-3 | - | CASSLGAGGTYEQYF | TGTGCCAGCAGCTTAGGAGCGGGAGGTACCTACGAGCAGTACTTC
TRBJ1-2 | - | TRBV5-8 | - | CASSFLQGYGYTF | TGTGCCAGCAGCTTCTTACAGGGCTATGGCTACACCTTC
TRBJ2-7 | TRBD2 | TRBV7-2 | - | CASSLSHSGRGDEQYF | TGTGCCAGCAGCTTATCTCATAGCGGGAGGGGCGACGAGCAGTACTTC
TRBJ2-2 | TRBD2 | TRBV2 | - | CASSLSGTMNTGELFF | TGTGCCAGCTCCCTCTCAGGGACTATGAACACCGGGGAGCTGTTTTTT
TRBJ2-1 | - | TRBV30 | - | CAWSGLSLHEQFF | TGTGCCTGGAGTGGACTGTCGCTACATGAGCAGTTCTTC
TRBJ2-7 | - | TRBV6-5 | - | CASSYKKQAPEQYF | TGTGCCAGCAGTTATAAGAAACAGGCACCTGAGCAGTACTTC
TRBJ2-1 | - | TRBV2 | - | CASSDKLNLEQFF | TGTGCCAGCAGTGATAAATTGAACTTAGAGCAGTTCTTC
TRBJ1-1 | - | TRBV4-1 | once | CASSHPTTGTTEAFF | TGCGCCAGCAGCCATCCAACGACGGGGACAACTGAAGCTTTCTTT
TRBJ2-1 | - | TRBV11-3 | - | CASSLGSYEQFF | TGTGCCAGCAGCCTCGGGAGCTATGAGCAGTTCTTC
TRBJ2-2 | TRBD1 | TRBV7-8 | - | CASSWTGRNTGELFF | TGTGCCAGCAGCTGGACAGGGCGGAACACCGGGGAGCTGTTTTTT
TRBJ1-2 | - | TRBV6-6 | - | CASHGTPNNYGYTF | TGTGCCAGCCACGGGACACCAAATAACTATGGCTACACCTTC
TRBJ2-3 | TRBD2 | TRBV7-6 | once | CASSLIKREVDTQYF | TGTGCCAGCAGCTTGATTAAGCGGGAGGTGGATACGCAGTATTTT
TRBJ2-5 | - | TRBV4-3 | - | CASSQERSYPFEETQYF | TGCGCCAGCAGCCAAGAGAGGAGCTACCCCTTTGAAGAGACCCAGTACTTC
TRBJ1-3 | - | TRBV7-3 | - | CASSKDSISSGNTIYF | TGTGCCAGCAGCAAGGACAGTATTAGCTCTGGAAACACCATATATTTT
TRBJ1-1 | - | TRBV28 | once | CASSFSRGNTEAFF | TGTGCCAGCAGTTTCTCCAGGGGGAACACTGAAGCTTTCTTT
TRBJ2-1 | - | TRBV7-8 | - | CASSSVFLEQFF | TGTGCCAGCAGCTCCGTCTTTCTTGAGCAGTTCTTC
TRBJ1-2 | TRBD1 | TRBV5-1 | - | CASSVRQGAIPYGYTF | TGCGCCAGCAGCGTCCGACAGGGGGCGATTCCCTATGGCTACACCTTC
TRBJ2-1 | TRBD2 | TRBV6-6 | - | CASIPAGTSWNEQFF | TGTGCCAGCATCCCCGCCGGGACTAGTTGGAATGAGCAGTTCTTC
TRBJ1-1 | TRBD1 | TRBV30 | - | CAWSVGQGGNTEAFF | TGTGCCTGGAGTGTGGGACAGGGGGGGAACACTGAAGCTTTCTTT
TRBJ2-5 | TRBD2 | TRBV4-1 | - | CASSQDAAGVVETQYF | TGCGCCAGCAGCCAAGATGCAGCGGGAGTAGTTGAGACCCAGTACTTC
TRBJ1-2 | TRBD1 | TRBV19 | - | CASSTTGAYGYTF | TGTGCCAGTAGTACAACAGGGGCCTATGGCTACACCTTC
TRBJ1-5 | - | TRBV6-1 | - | CASRKQGWGNQPQHF | TGTGCCAGCAGAAAACAGGGATGGGGCAATCAGCCCCAGCATTTT